The clone carrying this TCR beta chain has a handful of counts. The antigen remains undetermined. The data were obtained in a study of response to subunit inactivated influenza vaccine. Study observations and caveats: Only a handful of new T cells, the authors suggested, are recruited with each seasonal influenza vaccination.

Germline CDR1 SSHAT, CDR2 FNYEAQ (reference sequence). V was clipped by 1 base and J by 5 bases; unmatched bases: 5. The CDR3 contains 16 residues. From the RT-PCR reads, TCRdb called clonotypes with MiXCR, one entry per CDR3 protein. This table holds 450,000 to 700,000 distinct CDR3 sequences, 13% to 15% found once. This receptor was identified in a man aged 50 or older who received an inactivated influenza vaccine. The chain couples TRBV7-7 to TRBJ2-1; 10 nucleotides agree with TRBD2. The material was PBMCs from blood, obtained less than 13 days after vaccination. The CDR3 sequence is CASSLEWTSGHNEQFF. The DNA for the CDR3 is TGTGCCAGCAGCTTAGAGTGGACTAGCGGTCACAATGAGCAGTTCTTC.